Detailed here is one T cell receptor (beta chain). Its specificity is not known. Germline V gene lookup returns CDR1 SGHAT and CDR2 FQDESV (reference sequence). V lost 5 bases and J lost 13; bases outside the gene matches: 6. The CDR3 has 12 amino acids. The data belong to a study of cytomegalovirus exposure and HLA in healthy donors. Broader study findings: A missense variant in DCLRE1C was later tied to TCR beta V- and J-gene trimming. Cytomegalovirus-associated TCR beta chains were listed, numbering roughly 150. An apparent linkage of common viral pathogens to several of the most significant clusters emerged in a later analysis.

It was with 60 Vbeta and 13 Jbeta primers that the PCR ran. Using immunoSEQ multiplex PCR, the repertoire was profiled, and TCRdb retains in-frame clones only, with some absent. The profile shows about 130,000 clones, 75% to 85% of them singletons. Material for sequencing was PBMCs. This chain connects TRBV11-1 to TRBJ2-3; TRBD1 matches at 10 bases. This receptor was identified in a woman in her 50s in good health and CMV-seropositive. The CDR3 DNA is TGTGCCAGCAGCCACGACAGGGGGCGAAAGTATTTT. It specifies CASSHDRGRKYF.